A selection of T cell receptor beta chains follows, all from one sample in a study of blood T cell repertoires in COVID-19. Using immunoSEQ multiplex PCR, the repertoire was profiled, and TCRdb retains in-frame clones only, with some absent. The table lists 200,000 to 250,000 clones, approximately 81% of them singletons. Material for sequencing was peripheral blood. The receptors were gathered from a woman of 80 years or more with active or convalescent COVID-19. Both conserved end residues are part of each CDR3. D genes are given only for firm matches. Clone size is shown for a subset of rows, as once, few, many or a class of expanded clone.

v_call	d_call	j_call	clone_size	cdr3_nt	cdr3_aa
TRBV24-1	TRBD1	TRBJ2-7	.	TGTGCCACCAGTGACCCGGGACAGAACTCCTACGAGCAGTACTTC	CATSDPGQNSYEQYF
TRBV11-2	.	TRBJ1-5	.	TGTGCCAGCAGCTTAGTCCCAGGTCAGCCCCAGCATTTT	CASSLVPGQPQHF
TRBV9	TRBD2	TRBJ2-3	once	TGTGCCAGCAGCGTAGCGCTAGCGGGAGGGGTAGATACGCAGTATTTT	CASSVALAGGVDTQYF
TRBV6-4	.	TRBJ2-2	.	TGTGCCAGCAGTGCGACAAGGAACACCGGGGAGCTGTTTTTT	CASSATRNTGELFF
TRBV6-5	.	TRBJ2-7	few	TGTGCCAGCAAAAATAGGGGGGGGATTGGCGAGCAGTACTTC	CASKNRGGIGEQYF
TRBV7-9	TRBD1	TRBJ2-1	.	TGTGCCAGCAGCTCGGACAGGGGGAACAATGAGCAGTTCTTC	CASSSDRGNNEQFF
TRBV5-1	.	TRBJ2-2	.	TGCGCCAGCAGCTTGGTCGTTACCGGGGAGCTGTTTTTT	CASSLVVTGELFF
TRBV29-1	.	TRBJ1-5	many	TGCAGCGTTGAATTTCAGGGTGGCGGCAATCAGCCCCAGCATTTT	CSVEFQGGGNQPQHF
TRBV4-3	TRBD1	TRBJ1-2	.	TGCGCCAGCAGCCCCACCGCAAGGGGACAGGGGGCTGCTGGCTACACCTTC	CASSPTARGQGAAGYTF
TRBV6-5	TRBD2	TRBJ2-4	.	TGTGCCAGCAGTAGCGGGGGATTGGGAAACATTCAGTACTTC	CASSSGGLGNIQYF
TRBV19	TRBD1	TRBJ2-7	.	TGTGCCAGTGCCCCTGGACAGGGTCCTGGCTACGAGCAGTACTTC	CASAPGQGPGYEQYF
TRBV18	TRBD1	TRBJ1-2	once	TGTGCCAGCTCACCCCTAACAGGGGGAGCGGATGGCTACACCTTC	CASSPLTGGADGYTF
TRBV5-1	TRBD1	TRBJ1-1	.	TGCGCCAGCAGCTTGGGCAGGGGGCACACTGAAGCTTTCTTT	CASSLGRGHTEAFF
TRBV28	TRBD1	TRBJ1-1	.	TGTGCCAGCAGTCCTCCGGGACAGCCCACTGAAGCTTTCTTT	CASSPPGQPTEAFF
TRBV6-5	TRBD1	TRBJ1-1	.	TGTGCCAGCAGCCCCGACAGGGTCCTGAACACTGAAGCTTTCTTT	CASSPDRVLNTEAFF
TRBV7-8	.	TRBJ2-5	.	TGTGCCAGCAGCTCCCGAGAGACCCAGTACTTC	CASSSRETQYF
TRBV10-3	TRBD1	TRBJ1-3	.	TGTGCCATCAGTGGACAGGGGGCATCTGGAAACACCATATATTTT	CAISGQGASGNTIYF
TRBV28	.	TRBJ1-1	.	TGTGCCGGCAGTTTTCTAATGGACAGTTCCACTGAAGCTTTCTTT	CAGSFLMDSSTEAFF
TRBV5-5	TRBD1	TRBJ1-6	few	TGTGCCAGCAGCCCCCCCGGGACAGCTAATTCACCCCTCCACTTT	CASSPPGTANSPLHF
TRBV7-9	.	TRBJ2-3	.	TGTGCCAGCAGCTTAGCTAGCGTCACAGATACGCAGTATTTT	CASSLASVTDTQYF
TRBV28	.	TRBJ1-6	once	TGTGCCAGCAGTTTGGCAAACTATAATTCACCCCTCCACTTT	CASSLANYNSPLHF
TRBV27	.	TRBJ1-6	once	TGTGCCAGCAGCCGAGGGACTACCGGGGGAGGCGCCTATAATTCACCCCTCCACTTT	CASSRGTTGGGAYNSPLHF
TRBV20-1	.	TRBJ2-1	.	TGCAGTGCTAGTACCAGCGGACAGTTCTACAATGAGCAGTTCTTC	CSASTSGQFYNEQFF
TRBV27	TRBD1	TRBJ1-1	.	TGTGCCAGCCGACGGACAGGGAGGACTGAAGCTTTCTTT	CASRRTGRTEAFF
TRBV4-1	TRBD1	TRBJ1-1	.	TGCGCCAGCAGCCTAAGACAGGGGACTGAAGCTTTCTTT	CASSLRQGTEAFF
TRBV7-9	.	TRBJ2-1	.	TGTGCCAGCAGCTTTGGGGGGGCCGGGGTTAGCTACAATGAGCAGTTCTTC	CASSFGGAGVSYNEQFF
TRBV19	TRBD1	TRBJ2-5	.	TGTGCCAGTAGTTATTCCGGGACAGGGCAAGAGACCCAGTACTTC	CASSYSGTGQETQYF
TRBV7-6	TRBD2	TRBJ2-3	.	TGTGCCAGCAGCTTAATGGCGGGAGCAGGGGATACGCAGTATTTT	CASSLMAGAGDTQYF
TRBV15	TRBD2	TRBJ2-3	.	TGTGCCACCAGCTCCGGGACTACAGTGACTACGCAGTATTTT	CATSSGTTVTTQYF
TRBV6-6	.	TRBJ2-5	once	TGTGCCAGCAGTTACGCCCGGCAAGAGACCCAGTACTTC	CASSYARQETQYF
TRBV18	.	TRBJ2-3	once	TGTGCCAGCTCACCTCCTAGCACAGATACGCAGTATTTT	CASSPPSTDTQYF
TRBV7-9	.	TRBJ1-3	.	TGTGCCAGCATCCAGGGTGCTGGAAACACCATATATTTT	CASIQGAGNTIYF
TRBV5-1	TRBD2	TRBJ2-1	.	TGCGCCAGCAGCCAAAGCACTAGCGGGATTAACAATGAGCAGTTCTTC	CASSQSTSGINNEQFF
TRBV5-5	TRBD1	TRBJ2-5	.	TGTGCCAGCAGCTTCGCCATCAGGGGACAGGGGAAAGAGACCCAGTACTTC	CASSFAIRGQGKETQYF
TRBV7-9	TRBD1	TRBJ1-1	.	TGTGCCAGCAGCCGGGACAGGCCTGAAGCTTTCTTT	CASSRDRPEAFF
TRBV18	TRBD1	TRBJ2-7	.	TGTGCCAGCTCACCTATAGGACAGGGTGGCGAGCAGTACTTC	CASSPIGQGGEQYF
TRBV3-1/TRBV3-2	TRBD1	TRBJ1-3	.	TGTGCCAGCAGCCAAGAAAACAGGGGGCTCCTCTCTGGAAACACCATATATTTT	CASSQENRGLLSGNTIYF
TRBV20-1	TRBD1	TRBJ2-2	.	TGCAGTGCTAGTGAGACAGGGACCGGGGAGCTGTTTTTT	CSASETGTGELFF
TRBV15	TRBD2	TRBJ2-3	.	TGTGCCACCAGCAGAGATAGGCGGGAGGGCCGACGGTATTTT	CATSRDRREGRRYF
TRBV27	TRBD1	TRBJ1-2	.	TGTGCCAGCAGTTTATACGGGACAGGGGCCCCTAACTATGGCTACACCTTC	CASSLYGTGAPNYGYTF
TRBV5-1	.	TRBJ2-3	.	TGCGCCAGCCTAGCTTCTAGCACAGATACGCAGTATTTT	CASLASSTDTQYF
TRBV5-1	.	TRBJ1-1	.	TGCGCCAGCAGCTTGGAGCAGGGTACCACTGAAGCTTTCTTT	CASSLEQGTTEAFF
TRBV24-1	.	TRBJ2-7	.	TGTGCCACCAGTGATCGCGACAGCCCAGCCTACGAGCAGTACTTC	CATSDRDSPAYEQYF
TRBV19	TRBD1	TRBJ2-2	.	TGTGCCAGTAGAGGGACAGGGGTCGGGGAGCTGTTTTTT	CASRGTGVGELFF
TRBV18	.	TRBJ2-5	few	TGTGCCAGCTCACCGGCCCGGGGGGAGACCCAGTACTTC	CASSPARGETQYF
TRBV7-3	.	TRBJ2-7	once	TGTGCCAGCAGCCGCCCGGAGGAGGCCTACGAGCAGTACTTC	CASSRPEEAYEQYF
TRBV19	.	TRBJ1-1	few	TGTGCCAGCTGGGGGCGGACTGAAGCTTTCTTT	CASWGRTEAFF
TRBV5-1	TRBD1	TRBJ1-2	.	TGCGCCAGCAGCGTGGCCCCGGGACAGGGCCCCTTTCTATATGGGGGCTACACCTTC	CASSVAPGQGPFLYGGYTF